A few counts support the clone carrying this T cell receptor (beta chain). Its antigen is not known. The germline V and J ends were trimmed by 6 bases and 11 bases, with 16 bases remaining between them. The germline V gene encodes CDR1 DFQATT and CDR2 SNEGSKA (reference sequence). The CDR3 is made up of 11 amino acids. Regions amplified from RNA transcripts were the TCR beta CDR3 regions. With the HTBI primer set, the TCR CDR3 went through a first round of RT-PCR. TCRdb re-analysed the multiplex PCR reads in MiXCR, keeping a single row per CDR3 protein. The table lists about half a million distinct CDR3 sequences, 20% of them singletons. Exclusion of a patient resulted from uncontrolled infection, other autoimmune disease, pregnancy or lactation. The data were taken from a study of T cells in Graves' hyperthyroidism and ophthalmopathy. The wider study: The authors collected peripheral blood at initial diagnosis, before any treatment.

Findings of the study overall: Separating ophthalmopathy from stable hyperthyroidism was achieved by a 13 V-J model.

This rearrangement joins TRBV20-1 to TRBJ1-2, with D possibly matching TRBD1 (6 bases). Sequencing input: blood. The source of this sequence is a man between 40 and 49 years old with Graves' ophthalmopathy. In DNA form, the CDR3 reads TGCAGTGCCTCACTCGGGACATCGTACACCTTC. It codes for CSASLGTSYTF.